One T cell receptor (beta chain) is described in this entry. It lacks a known antigen. No base quality information exists; no much larger clone differs at one position. Healthy HIV-negative adults with no recently reported acute infections or vaccinations were included as donors. Only Caucasian adults living in Nashville, Tennessee, USA were represented among the donors. CD4+ T cells were enriched through magnetic negative selection, after which naive cells were positively selected on CD45RA and the remaining negative fraction served as the memory subset. After blood collection by leukapheresis, PBMCs were isolated using Ficoll-Histopaque density gradient centrifugation and then cryopreserved in the vapor phase of liquid nitrogen. Analytical flow cytometry was used to check the purity and quantity of every magnetically sorted T cell population. From each sorted fraction, genomic DNA was isolated and quantified by UV absorbance on a Nanodrop 2000c.

The data originate from a study of shared clonotypes between healthy human individuals (TCRdb year 2020). At the level of the whole study: The cohort included a few men and a couple of women between 18 and 49 years of age. To estimate repertoire size and how much clonotype sharing occurs between individuals, the study deeply sequenced the blood TCR repertoires of several healthy adults. Each donor's leukapheresis produced roughly between roughly 0.85 and 10 billion PBMCs. For each donor, three plates each were used for CD4 naive and CD4 memory, two plates were used for CD8 naive, and one plate was used for CD8 memory. Different laboratories and diverse techniques were used to prepare libraries and sequence TCR repertoires, to increase sequencing depth and limit assay-specific biases.

Per the germline V gene (reference sequence), WNHNN is the CDR1 and SYGVQD is the CDR2. From the cysteine through the phenylalanine, the CDR3 covers 17 amino acids. Only the CDR3 part of the read is kept: 51 bases, read in frame from the first base. V lost 4 bases and J lost 0 bases; the stretch between them is 19 bases long. Using the deep immunoSEQ assay, multiplex PCR amplified TCR CDR3 regions from genomic DNA. Extracted genomic DNA from each cell subset was distributed evenly across all wells of several immunoSEQ 96-well plates, and each plate was treated as a replicate. For sorted subsets, 200 to 250 ng of genomic DNA, equivalent to roughly 30,000 T cell genomes, went into each replicate PCR. Purified libraries were measured with a Qubit 3.0 fluorometer, size-checked on a Bioanalyzer 2100, and measured again with the KAPA Library Quantification kit. Every immunoSEQ 96-well plate was sequenced on a dedicated single-read 150-cycle Illumina NextSeq 550 flow cell. The authors' pipeline ran thus. Because the immunoSEQ output held only junctional sequences and lacked quality scores, the filtering could not match the filtering applied to full-length reads. To assign V/J genes and CDR3, sequences were annotated against IMGT germline references using PyIR, a Python wrapper for IgBLAST v1.9. Reads with weak V/J assignments (E-value above 1e-6), missing CDR3, stop codons, out-of-frame junctions, or ambiguous translated residues were removed. A V3J clonotype was defined by an identical inferred V gene, J gene, and CDR3 amino acid sequence. To compute the percentage overlap between repertoires, the number of shared unique clonotypes was divided by the size of the smaller repertoire. Three approaches were used to assess repertoire richness: RTK rarefaction, the Chao1 estimator, and Recon v2.1 estimates of unobserved clonotypes. Generation probabilities for all TCRbeta clonotypes obtained by the gDNA method from a handful of donors were computed using OLGA. As stored in TCRdb, this immuneACCESS dataset retains in-frame rearrangements with V and J assigned. A fraction of the clones does not appear; measured against another copy, unresolved V genes explain less than half of the discrepancy, and the remainder lacks a known reason. The V and J calls and clone size come from that table; D and trimming were worked out from the DNA. Present in this sample are under 600,000 clones, around 96% of which were seen just once. The ten largest clonotypes hold 0.05% to 0.07% of the sample.

Results the study describes overall, beyond this receptor: Based on pairwise subsampling, the degree of clonotype sharing among donors was expected to be affected by sequencing depth. Because the study included only a small number of donors, the genetic and exposure-history diversity represented was limited. Rarefaction of sorted-subset datasets indicated incomplete sequencing despite the large sequencing depth. Sampling was limited to blood, and TCR repertoires in tissue likely differ from TCR repertoires in blood. Across four donors, approximately 5% of naive CD4, approximately 3.6% of naive CD8, roughly 2.3% of memory CD4, and approximately 0.42% of memory CD8 clonotypes were shared. Higher generation probabilities were observed for clonotypes shared by all four sorted-subset donors than for non-shared clonotypes. Naive subsets generally had larger estimated clonotype richness than memory subsets did.

The sequence derives from a woman in her twenties or thirties in good health. The chain uses TRBV10-1 and TRBJ2-7; tentative D gene TRBD2, with 7 bases matching. The sample consisted of naive CD4+ T cells sorted from blood. Taken with the paper, the label for cell subset or site translates to: CD45RA+ positively selected. In nucleotide form, the sequence is TGCGCCAGCAGTGCCACCGCCCGGGGGGCTGGCTCCTACGAGCAGTACTTC. This encodes CASSATARGAGSYEQYF.